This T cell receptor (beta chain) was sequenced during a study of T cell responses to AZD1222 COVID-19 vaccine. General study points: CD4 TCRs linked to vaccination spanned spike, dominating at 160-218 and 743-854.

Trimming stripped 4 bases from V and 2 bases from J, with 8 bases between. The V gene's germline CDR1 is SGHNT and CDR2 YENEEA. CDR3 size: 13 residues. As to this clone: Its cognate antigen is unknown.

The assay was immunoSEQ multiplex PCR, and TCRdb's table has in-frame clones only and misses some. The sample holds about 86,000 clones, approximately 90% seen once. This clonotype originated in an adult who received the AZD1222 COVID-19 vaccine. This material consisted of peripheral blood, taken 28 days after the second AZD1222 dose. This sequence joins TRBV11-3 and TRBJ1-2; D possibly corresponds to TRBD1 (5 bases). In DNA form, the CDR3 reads TGTGCCAGCAGCTCGGGGCAGAACTATGGCTACACCTTC. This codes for CASSSGQNYGYTF.